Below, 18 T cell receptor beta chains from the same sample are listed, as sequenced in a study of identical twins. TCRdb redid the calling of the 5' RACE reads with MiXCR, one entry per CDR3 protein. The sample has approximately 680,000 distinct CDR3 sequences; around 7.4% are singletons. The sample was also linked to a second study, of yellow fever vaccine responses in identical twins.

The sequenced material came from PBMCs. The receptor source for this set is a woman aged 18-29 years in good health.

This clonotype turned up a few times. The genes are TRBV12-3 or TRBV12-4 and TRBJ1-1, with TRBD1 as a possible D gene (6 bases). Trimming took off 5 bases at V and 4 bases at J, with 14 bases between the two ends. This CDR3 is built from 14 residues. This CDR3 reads CASSARGRGTEAFF. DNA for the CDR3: TGTGCCAGCAGTGCCAGGGGAAGGGGCACTGAAGCTTTCTTT.

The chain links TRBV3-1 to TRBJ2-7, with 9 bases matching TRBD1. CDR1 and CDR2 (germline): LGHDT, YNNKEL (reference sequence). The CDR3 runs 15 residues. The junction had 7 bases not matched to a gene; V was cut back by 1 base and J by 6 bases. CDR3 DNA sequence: TGTGCCAGCAGCCAAGCCACAGGGACAGGGAGCGAGCAGTACTTC. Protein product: CASSQATGTGSEQYF.

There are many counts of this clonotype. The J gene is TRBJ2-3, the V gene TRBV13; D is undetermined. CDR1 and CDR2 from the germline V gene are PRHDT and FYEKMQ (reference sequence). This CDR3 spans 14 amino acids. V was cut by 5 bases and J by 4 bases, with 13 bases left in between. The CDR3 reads CASSLRGVADTQYF. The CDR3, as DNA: TGTGCCAGCAGCCTCCGTGGGGTTGCAGATACGCAGTATTTT.

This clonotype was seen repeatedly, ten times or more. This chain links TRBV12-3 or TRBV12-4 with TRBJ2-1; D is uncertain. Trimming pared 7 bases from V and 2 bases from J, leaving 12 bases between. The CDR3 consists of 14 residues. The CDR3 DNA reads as TGTGCCAGCACCCCCCAAGCCCCCTACAATGAGCAGTTCTTC. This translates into CASTPQAPYNEQFF.

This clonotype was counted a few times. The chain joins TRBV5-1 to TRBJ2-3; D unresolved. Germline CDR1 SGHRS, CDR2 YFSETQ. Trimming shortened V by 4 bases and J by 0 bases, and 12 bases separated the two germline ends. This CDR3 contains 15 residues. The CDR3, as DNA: TGCGCCAGCAGCGCGGTGGGGTCTAGCACAGATACGCAGTATTTT. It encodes CASSAVGSSTDTQYF.

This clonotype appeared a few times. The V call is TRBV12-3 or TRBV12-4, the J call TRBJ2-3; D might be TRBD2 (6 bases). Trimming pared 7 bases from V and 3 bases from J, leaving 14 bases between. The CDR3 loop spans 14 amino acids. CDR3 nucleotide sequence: TGTGCCAGCACCTCGAGGGACTCTACAGATACGCAGTATTTT. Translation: CASTSRDSTDTQYF.

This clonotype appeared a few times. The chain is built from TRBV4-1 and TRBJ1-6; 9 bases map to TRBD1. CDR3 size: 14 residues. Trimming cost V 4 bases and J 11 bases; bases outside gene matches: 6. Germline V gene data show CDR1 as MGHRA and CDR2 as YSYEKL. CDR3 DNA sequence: TGCGCCAGCAGCCCCGGACAGGGGCGCCCACCCCTCCACTTT. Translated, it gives CASSPGQGRPPLHF.

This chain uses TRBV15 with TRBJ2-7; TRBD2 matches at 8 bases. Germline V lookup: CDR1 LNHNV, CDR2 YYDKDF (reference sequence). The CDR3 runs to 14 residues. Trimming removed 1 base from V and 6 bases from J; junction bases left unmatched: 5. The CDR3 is CATSRAGGRSEQYF. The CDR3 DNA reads TGTGCCACCAGCAGAGCGGGAGGGAGGTCCGAGCAGTACTTC.

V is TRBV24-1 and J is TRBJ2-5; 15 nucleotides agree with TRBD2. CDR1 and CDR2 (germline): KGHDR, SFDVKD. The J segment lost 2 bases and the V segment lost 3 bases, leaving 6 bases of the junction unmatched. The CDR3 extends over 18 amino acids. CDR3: CATSDPGLAGGPQETQYF. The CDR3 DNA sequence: TGTGCCACCAGTGATCCGGGACTAGCGGGAGGACCTCAAGAGACCCAGTACTTC.

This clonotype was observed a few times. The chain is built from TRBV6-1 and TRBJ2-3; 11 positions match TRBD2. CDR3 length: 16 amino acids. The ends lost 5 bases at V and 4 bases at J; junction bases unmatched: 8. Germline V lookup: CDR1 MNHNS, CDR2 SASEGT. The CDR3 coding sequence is TGTGCCAGCAGTCCATTAGCGGGAGGGCCGGCAGATACGCAGTATTTT. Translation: CASSPLAGGPADTQYF.

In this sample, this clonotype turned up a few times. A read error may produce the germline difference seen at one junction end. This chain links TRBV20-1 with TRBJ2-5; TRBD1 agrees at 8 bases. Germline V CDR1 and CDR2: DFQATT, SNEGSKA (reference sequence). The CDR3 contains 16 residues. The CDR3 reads CSAREGRGPRQETQYF. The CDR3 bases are TGCAGTGCCAGAGAGGGCAGGGGGCCTCGGCAAGAGACCCAGTACTTC.

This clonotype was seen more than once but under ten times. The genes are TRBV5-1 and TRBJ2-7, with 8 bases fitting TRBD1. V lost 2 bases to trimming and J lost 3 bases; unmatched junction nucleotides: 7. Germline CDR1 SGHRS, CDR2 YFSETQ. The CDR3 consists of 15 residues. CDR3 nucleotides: TGCGCCAGCAGCTTAAACCAGGGGGCGAGCTACGAGCAGTACTTC. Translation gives CASSLNQGASYEQYF.

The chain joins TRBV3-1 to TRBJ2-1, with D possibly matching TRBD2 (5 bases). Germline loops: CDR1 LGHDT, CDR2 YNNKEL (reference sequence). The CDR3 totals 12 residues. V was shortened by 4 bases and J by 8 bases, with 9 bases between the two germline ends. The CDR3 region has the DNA TGTGCCAGCAGCCGTGGAGGCTATGAGCAGTTCTTC. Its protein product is CASSRGGYEQFF.

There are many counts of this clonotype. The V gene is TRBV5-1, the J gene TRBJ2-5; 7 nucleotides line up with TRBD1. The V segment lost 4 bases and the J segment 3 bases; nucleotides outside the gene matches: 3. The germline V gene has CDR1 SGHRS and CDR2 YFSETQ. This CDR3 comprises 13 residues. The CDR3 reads CASSPGTEETQYF. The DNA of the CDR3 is TGCGCCAGCAGCCCCGGGACAGAAGAGACCCAGTACTTC.

The CDR3 bases are TGCGCCAGCAGCCAACAAATTGACAGGGAGTATCCCTATGGCTACACCTTC. Amino acid sequence: CASSQQIDREYPYGYTF. This chain links TRBV4-1 with TRBJ1-2; 7 bases agree with TRBD1. Germline assignment: CDR1 MGHRA and CDR2 YSYEKL. The CDR3 is 17 amino acids. V trimming: 2 bases; J trimming: 4 bases; junction bases outside the gene matches: 13.

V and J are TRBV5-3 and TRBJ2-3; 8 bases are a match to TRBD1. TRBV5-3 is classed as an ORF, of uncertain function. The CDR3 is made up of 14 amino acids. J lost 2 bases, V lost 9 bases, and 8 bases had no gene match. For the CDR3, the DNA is TGTGCCATGGGACGGACAGGGCTCACAGATACGCAGTATTTT. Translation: CAMGRTGLTDTQYF.

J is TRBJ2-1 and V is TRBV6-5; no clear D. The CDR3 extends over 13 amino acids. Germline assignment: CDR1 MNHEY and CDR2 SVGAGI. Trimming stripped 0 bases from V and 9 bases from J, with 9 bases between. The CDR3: CASSYSPGGEQFF. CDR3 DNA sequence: TGTGCCAGCAGTTACTCCCCAGGCGGTGAGCAGTTCTTC.

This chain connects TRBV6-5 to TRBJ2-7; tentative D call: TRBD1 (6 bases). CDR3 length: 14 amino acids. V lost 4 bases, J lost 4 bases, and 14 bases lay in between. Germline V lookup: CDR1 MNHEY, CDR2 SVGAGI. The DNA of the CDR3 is TGTGCCAGCAGTTCACAGGGTTCGAAGTACGAGCAGTACGTC. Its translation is CASSSQGSKYEQYV.